This T cell receptor beta chain was identified during a study of OX40 agonist ivuxolimab in advanced cancers. TCRdb keeps only in-frame clones here, not all; method: immunoSEQ multiplex PCR. Of around 33,000 clones listed, about 90% are singletons. The CDR3 is made up of 14 amino acids. In germline, CDR1 is MGHDK, CDR2 SYGVNS. The trim removed 6 bases at V and 2 bases at J, leaving 5 bases unmatched. The sample in question was CD4+ or CD8+ T cells sorted from blood, obtained in a trial of the OX40 agonist ivuxolimab. The TCR comes from an adult with an advanced solid tumor such as melanoma, head and neck, liver or kidney cancer. J is TRBJ2-7 and V is TRBV25-1; 9 positions match TRBD1. In DNA form, the CDR3 reads TGTGCCAGCAGATCCGGGACAGGGCCCTACGAGCAGTACTTC. Its translation is CASRSGTGPYEQYF.